This T cell receptor beta chain is from a study of identical twins. MiXCR, run by TCRdb on the 5' RACE reads, gives a single entry per CDR3 protein. The data show hundreds of thousands of distinct CDR3 sequences, about 8.9% seen once. The CDR3 has 17 amino acids. Germline V gene data show CDR1 as MNHEY and CDR2 as SMNVEV (reference sequence). V was clipped by 6 bases and J by 2 bases; unmatched bases: 14. The data were also submitted as part of a second study, on yellow fever vaccine responses in identical twins.

The TCR sequence derives from a woman aged 18-29 years in good health. Sequenced input: memory (CD45RO+) T cells sorted from blood. The J gene is TRBJ2-3, the V gene TRBV27; 7 nucleotides line up with TRBD2. This chain's CDR3 is CASSPGGGPSTTDTQYF. The CDR3 DNA reads as TGTGCCAGCAGCCCCGGGGGAGGGCCATCTACCACAGATACGCAGTATTTT.